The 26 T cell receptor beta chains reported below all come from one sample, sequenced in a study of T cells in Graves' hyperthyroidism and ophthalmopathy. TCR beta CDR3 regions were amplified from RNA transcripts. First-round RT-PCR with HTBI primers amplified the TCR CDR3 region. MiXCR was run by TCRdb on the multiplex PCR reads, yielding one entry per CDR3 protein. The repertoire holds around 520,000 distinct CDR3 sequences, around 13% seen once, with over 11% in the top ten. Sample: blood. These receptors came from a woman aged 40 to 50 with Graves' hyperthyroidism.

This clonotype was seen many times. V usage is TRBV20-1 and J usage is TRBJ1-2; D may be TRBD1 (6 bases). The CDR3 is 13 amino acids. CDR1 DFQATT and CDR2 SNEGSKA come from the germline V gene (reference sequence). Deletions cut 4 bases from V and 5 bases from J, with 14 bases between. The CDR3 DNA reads TGCAGTGCTAACCGGGACACCGTTTATGGCTACACCTTC. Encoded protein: CSANRDTVYGYTF.

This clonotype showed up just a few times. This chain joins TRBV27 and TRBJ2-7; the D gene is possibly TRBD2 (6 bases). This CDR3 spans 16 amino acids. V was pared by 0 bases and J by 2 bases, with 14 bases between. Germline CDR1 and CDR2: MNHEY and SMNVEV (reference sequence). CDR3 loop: CASSLSSPGLTYEQYF. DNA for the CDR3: TGTGCCAGCAGTTTATCATCTCCGGGACTTACCTACGAGCAGTACTTC.

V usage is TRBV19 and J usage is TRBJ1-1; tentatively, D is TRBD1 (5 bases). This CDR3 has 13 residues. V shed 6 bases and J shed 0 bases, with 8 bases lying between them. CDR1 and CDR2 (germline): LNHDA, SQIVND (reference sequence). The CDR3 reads CASSRVVNTEAFF. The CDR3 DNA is TGTGCCAGTAGCAGGGTCGTGAACACTGAAGCTTTCTTT.

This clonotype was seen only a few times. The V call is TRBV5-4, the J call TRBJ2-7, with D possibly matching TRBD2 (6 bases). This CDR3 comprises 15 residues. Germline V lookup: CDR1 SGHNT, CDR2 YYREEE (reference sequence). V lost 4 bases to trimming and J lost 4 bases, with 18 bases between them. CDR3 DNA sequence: TGTGCCAGCAGCGCGCTTGGTCTAGCGCCTTACGAGCAGTACTTC. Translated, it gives CASSALGLAPYEQYF.

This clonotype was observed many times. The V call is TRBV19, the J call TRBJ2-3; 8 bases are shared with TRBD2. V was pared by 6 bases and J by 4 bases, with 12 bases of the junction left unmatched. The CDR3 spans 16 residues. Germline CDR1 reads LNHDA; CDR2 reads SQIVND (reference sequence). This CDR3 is CASSLSSGSGADTQYF. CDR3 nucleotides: TGTGCCAGTAGCCTTTCGAGCGGGAGTGGAGCAGATACGCAGTATTTT.

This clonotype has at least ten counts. In DNA, the CDR3 is TGCAGTGCTACGGGACGAGACTACGAGCAGTACTTC. It codes for CSATGRDYEQYF. The J gene is TRBJ2-7, the V gene TRBV20-1; TRBD1 or TRBD2 may be the D gene (5 bases each). V lost 4 bases and J 3 bases, leaving 10 bases between the germline ends. The V gene's germline CDR1 is DFQATT and CDR2 SNEGSKA (reference sequence). The CDR3 length is 12 residues.

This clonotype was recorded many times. In DNA form, the CDR3 reads TGTGCCTGGAGTCGGGCAGGGAATCAGCCCCAGCATTTT. It specifies CAWSRAGNQPQHF. The V and J genes are TRBV30 and TRBJ1-5; D possibly corresponds to TRBD1 (5 bases). V was shortened by 2 bases and J by 4 bases, with 9 bases between the two germline ends. This CDR3 is 13 amino acids long. The germline CDR1 and CDR2 sequences are GTSNPN and SVGIG (reference sequence).

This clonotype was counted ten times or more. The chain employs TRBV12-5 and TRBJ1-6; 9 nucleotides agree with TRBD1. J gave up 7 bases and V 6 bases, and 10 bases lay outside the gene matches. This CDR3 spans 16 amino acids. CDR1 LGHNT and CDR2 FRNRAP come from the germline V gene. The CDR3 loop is CASGPTGTGRNSPLHF. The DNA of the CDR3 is TGTGCTAGTGGCCCGACCGGGACAGGGCGGAATTCACCCCTCCACTTT. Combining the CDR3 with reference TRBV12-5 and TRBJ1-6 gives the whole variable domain DARVTQTPRHKVTEMGQEVTMRCQPILGHNTVFWYRQTMMQGLELLAYFRNRAPLDDSGMPKDRFSAEMPDATLATLKIQPSEPRDSAVYFCASGPTGTGRNSPLHFGNGTRLTVT.

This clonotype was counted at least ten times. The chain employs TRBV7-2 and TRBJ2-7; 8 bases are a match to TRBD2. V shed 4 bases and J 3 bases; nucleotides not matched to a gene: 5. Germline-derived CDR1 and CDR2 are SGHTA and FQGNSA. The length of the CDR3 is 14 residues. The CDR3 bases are TGTGCCAGCAGCTACGGACTAGCTTTCTACGAGCAGTACTTC. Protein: CASSYGLAFYEQYF.

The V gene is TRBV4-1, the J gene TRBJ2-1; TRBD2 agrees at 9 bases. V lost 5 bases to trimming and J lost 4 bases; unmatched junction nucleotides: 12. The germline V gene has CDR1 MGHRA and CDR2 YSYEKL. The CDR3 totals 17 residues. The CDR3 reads CASSKGRASGVYNEQFF. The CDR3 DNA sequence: TGCGCCAGCAGCAAAGGGCGGGCTAGCGGGGTTTACAATGAGCAGTTCTTC.

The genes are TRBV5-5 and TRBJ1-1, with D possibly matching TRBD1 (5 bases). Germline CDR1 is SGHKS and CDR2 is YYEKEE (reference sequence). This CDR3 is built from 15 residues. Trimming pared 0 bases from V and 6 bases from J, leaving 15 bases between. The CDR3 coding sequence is TGTGCCAGCAGCTTGGAGGGGCCACACGGCTCTGAAGCTTTCTTT. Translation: CASSLEGPHGSEAFF.

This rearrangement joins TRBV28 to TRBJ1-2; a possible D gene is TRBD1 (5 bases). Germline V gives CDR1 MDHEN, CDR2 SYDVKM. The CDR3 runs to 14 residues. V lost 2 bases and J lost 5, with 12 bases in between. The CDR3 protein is CASSLGAGSYGYTF. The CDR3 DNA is TGTGCCAGCAGTTTAGGGGCCGGGTCGTATGGCTACACCTTC.

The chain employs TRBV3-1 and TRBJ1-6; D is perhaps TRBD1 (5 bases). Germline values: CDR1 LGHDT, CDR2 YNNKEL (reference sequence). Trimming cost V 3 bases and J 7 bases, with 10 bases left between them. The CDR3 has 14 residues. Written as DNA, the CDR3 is TGTGCCAGCAGCCACGACAGCAAAAATTCACCCCTCCACTTT. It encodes CASSHDSKNSPLHF.

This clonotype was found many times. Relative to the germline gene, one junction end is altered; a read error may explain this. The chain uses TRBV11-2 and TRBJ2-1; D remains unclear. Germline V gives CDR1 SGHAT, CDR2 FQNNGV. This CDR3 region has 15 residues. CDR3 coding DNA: TGTGCCAGCAGCCGCGCTTTCAGCTCCTACAATGAGCATTTCTTC. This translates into CASSRAFSSYNEHFF.

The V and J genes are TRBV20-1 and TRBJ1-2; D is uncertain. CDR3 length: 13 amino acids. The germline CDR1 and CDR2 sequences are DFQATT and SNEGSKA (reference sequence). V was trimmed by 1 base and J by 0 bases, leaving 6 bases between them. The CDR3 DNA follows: TGCAGTGCTAGAGCTTCAGCTAACTATGGCTACACCTTC. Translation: CSARASANYGYTF.

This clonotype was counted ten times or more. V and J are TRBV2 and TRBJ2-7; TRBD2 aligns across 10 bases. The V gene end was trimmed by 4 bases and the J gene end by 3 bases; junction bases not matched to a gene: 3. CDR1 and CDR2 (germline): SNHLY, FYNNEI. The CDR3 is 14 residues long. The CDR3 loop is CASSGGLAVYEQYF. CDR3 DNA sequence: TGTGCCAGCAGTGGAGGACTAGCGGTCTACGAGCAGTACTTC.

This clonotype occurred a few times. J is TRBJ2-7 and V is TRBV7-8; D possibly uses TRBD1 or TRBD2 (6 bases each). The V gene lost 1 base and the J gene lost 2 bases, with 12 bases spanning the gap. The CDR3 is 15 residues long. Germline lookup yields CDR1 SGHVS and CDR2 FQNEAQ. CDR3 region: CASSLGRGTAYEQYF. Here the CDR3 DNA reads TGTGCCAGCAGCTTAGGGAGGGGGACCGCCTACGAGCAGTACTTC.

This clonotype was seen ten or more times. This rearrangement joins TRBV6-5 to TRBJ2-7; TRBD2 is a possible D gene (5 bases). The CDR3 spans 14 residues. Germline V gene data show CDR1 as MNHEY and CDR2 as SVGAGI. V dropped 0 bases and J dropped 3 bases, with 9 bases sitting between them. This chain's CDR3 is CASSYSNRGYEQYF. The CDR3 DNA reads TGTGCCAGCAGTTACTCGAACCGGGGCTACGAGCAGTACTTC.

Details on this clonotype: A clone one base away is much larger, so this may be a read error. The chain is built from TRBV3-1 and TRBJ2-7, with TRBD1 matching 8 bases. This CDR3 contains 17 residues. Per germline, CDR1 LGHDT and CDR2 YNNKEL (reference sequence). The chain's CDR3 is CASSQGQGSTGSYEQSF. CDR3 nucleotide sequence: TGTGCCAGCAGCCAAGGACAGGGGTCAACGGGCTCCTACGAGCAGTCCTTC.

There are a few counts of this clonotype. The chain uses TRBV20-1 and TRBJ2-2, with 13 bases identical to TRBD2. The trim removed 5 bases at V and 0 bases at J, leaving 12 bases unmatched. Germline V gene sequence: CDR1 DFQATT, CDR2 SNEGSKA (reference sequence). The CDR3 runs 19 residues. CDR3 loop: CSAAVLPGLAGPNTGELFF. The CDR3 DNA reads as TGCAGTGCTGCCGTACTTCCGGGACTAGCGGGACCGAACACCGGGGAGCTGTTTTTT.

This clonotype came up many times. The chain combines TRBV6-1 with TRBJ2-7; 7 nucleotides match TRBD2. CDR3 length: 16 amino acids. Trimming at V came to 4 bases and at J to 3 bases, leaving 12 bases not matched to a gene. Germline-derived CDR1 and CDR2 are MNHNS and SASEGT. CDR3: CASSAPGGRGVYEQYF. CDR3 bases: TGTGCCAGCAGTGCCCCGGGCGGGAGAGGGGTCTACGAGCAGTACTTC.

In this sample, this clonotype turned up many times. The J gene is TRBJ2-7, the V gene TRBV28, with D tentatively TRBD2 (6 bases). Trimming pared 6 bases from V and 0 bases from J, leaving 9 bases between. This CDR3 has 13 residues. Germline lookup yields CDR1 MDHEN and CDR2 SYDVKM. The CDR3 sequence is CASSPGSSYEQYF. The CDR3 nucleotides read TGTGCCAGCAGCCCCGGGAGCTCCTACGAGCAGTACTTC.

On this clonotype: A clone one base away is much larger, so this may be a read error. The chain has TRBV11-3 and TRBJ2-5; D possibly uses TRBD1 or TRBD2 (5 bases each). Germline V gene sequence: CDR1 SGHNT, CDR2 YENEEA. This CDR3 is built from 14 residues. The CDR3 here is CASSLGRYQVTQYF. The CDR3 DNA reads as TGTGCCAGCAGCCTGGGACGGTACCAAGTGACCCAGTACTTC.

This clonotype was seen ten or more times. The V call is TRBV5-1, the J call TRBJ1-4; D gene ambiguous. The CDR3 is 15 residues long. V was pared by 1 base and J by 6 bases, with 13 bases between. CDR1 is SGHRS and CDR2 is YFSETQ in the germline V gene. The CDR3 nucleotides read TGCGCCAGCAGCTTGTCCGGTCGCCCTGATGAAAAACTGTTTTTT. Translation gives CASSLSGRPDEKLFF. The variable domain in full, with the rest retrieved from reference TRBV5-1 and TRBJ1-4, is KAGVTQTPRYLIKTRGQQVTLSCSPISGHRSVSWYQQTPGQGLQFLFEYFSETQRNKGNFPGRFSGRQFSNSRSEMNVSTLELGDSALYLCASSLSGRPDEKLFFGSGTQLSVL.

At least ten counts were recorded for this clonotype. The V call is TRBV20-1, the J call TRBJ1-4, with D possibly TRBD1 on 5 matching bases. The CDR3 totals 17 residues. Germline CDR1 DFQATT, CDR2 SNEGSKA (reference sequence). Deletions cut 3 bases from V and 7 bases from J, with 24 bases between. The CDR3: CSARGAGPRDGGEKLFF. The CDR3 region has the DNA TGCAGTGCTAGGGGAGCCGGGCCAAGGGATGGGGGTGAAAAACTGTTTTTT.

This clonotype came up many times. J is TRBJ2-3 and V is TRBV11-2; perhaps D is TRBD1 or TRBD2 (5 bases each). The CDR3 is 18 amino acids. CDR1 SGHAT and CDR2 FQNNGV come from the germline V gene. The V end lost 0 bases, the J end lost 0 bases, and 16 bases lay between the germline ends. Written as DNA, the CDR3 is TGTGCCAGCAGCTTAGATCCCACGGGACGGTTTAGCACAGATACGCAGTATTTT. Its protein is CASSLDPTGRFSTDTQYF.